This T cell receptor beta chain was documented in a study of response to subunit inactivated influenza vaccine. This clonotype was detected only a few times. TCRdb called the RT-PCR reads again in MiXCR, with one record for every CDR3 protein. This sample carries over 300,000 distinct CDR3 sequences, less than 25% of them seen once, and the ten largest clones take 10%. V lost 3 bases and J lost 6, with 11 bases in between. CDR3 length: 13 residues. This chain connects TRBV12-3 or TRBV12-4 to TRBJ1-1; D is undetermined. The material was PBMCs from blood, obtained less than 22 months after vaccination. The sequence derives from a man aged 45 to 75 who received an inactivated influenza vaccine. In nucleotides, the CDR3 is TGTGCCAGCAGTTTGGCGGAAGAAGCTGAAGCTTTCTTT. Protein product: CASSLAEEAEAFF.